The 7 T cell receptor beta chains given below trace back to one sample, sequenced in a study of regulatory T cells in long-lasting Graves disease. The sample's time point: newly diagnosed GD, antithyroid drugs for less than 3 months. RNA extracted from PBMCs served as the sequencing template. Sequencing libraries for TCR beta were prepared with iRepertoire HTBI primers and Arm-PCR of CDR3 regions. MiXCR, applied by TCRdb to the multiplex PCR reads, yields one record per CDR3 protein. Of some 250,000 distinct CDR3 sequences listed, around 20% are singletons. Sequences were derived from peripheral blood mononuclear cells (PBMCs), sampled at new diagnosis, from a patient treated with antithyroid drugs. The receptor source for this set is a female donor with Graves disease.

The V gene is TRBV3-1, the J gene TRBJ2-1; D possibly matches TRBD1 or TRBD2 (5 bases each). Germline lookup yields CDR1 LGHDT and CDR2 YNNKEL (reference sequence). The CDR3 covers 12 residues. V was trimmed by 5 bases and J by 10 bases, leaving 12 bases between them. CDR3 bases: TGTGCCAGCAGCGGGGACGGCGGGGAGCAGTTCTTC. It codes for CASSGDGGEQFF.

In regard to this clonotype: A much larger clone lies a single base off, so this may be a read error. The rearrangement links TRBV11-2 to TRBJ2-2; either TRBD1 or TRBD2 may fit D (6 bases each). Germline V gives CDR1 SGHAT, CDR2 FQNNGV. The CDR3 covers 17 residues. As DNA, the CDR3 is TGTGCCAGCAGCTTAGACGGTGGGGGGCGCGGCACCGGGGAGCTGTGTTTT. Translating it yields CASSLDGGGRGTGELCF.

This clonotype was picked up many times. The J gene is TRBJ1-2, the V gene TRBV4-1; D remains unclear. V was cut by 4 bases and J by 4 bases, with 7 bases left in between. There are 12 residues in the CDR3. Looked up from germline, CDR1 is MGHRA and CDR2 is YSYEKL. The CDR3 loop is CASSPRGYGYTF. The DNA for the CDR3 is TGCGCCAGCAGCCCCCGGGGCTATGGCTACACCTTC.

This clonotype was seen many times. The J gene is TRBJ2-3, the V gene TRBV7-3; D might be TRBD1 (6 bases). The CDR3 runs to 13 residues. Germline CDR1 and CDR2: SGHTA and FQGTGA. With 5 bases removed from V and 7 bases from J, the gap between germline ends came to 13 bases. Written as DNA, the CDR3 is TGTGCCAGCAGCACCCCGGGACAACATACGCAGTATTTT. Translation gives CASSTPGQHTQYF. The full variable domain, its missing parts supplied by reference TRBV7-3 and TRBJ2-3, is GAGVSQTPSNKVTEKGKYVELRCDPISGHTALYWYRQSLGQGPEFLIYFQGTGAADDSGLPNDRFFAVRPEGSVSTLKIQRTERGDSAVYLCASSTPGQHTQYFGPGTRLTVL.

This clonotype was picked up many times. The chain joins TRBV11-2 to TRBJ1-2; D unresolved. V was pared by 5 bases and J by 5 bases, with 9 bases between. Germline CDR1 SGHAT, CDR2 FQNNGV. This CDR3 has 12 residues. As DNA, the CDR3 is TGTGCCAGCAGCCCCGTTGGTTATGGCTACACCTTC. This translates into CASSPVGYGYTF. The full variable domain, completed using reference TRBV11-2 and TRBJ1-2, is EAGVAQSPRYKIIEKRQSVAFWCNPISGHATLYWYQQILGQGPKLLIQFQNNGVVDDSQLPKDRFSAERLKGVDSTLKIQPAKLEDSAVYLCASSPVGYGYTFGSGTRLTVV.

This clonotype has more than one count but fewer than ten. This chain uses TRBV19 with TRBJ2-4, with D perhaps TRBD1 (6 bases). The CDR3 runs to 15 residues. Trimming took 4 bases from V and 0 from J, leaving 10 bases between them. Germline V CDR1 and CDR2: LNHDA, SQIVND (reference sequence). CDR3 in amino acids: CASSSPRGAKNIQYF. DNA for the CDR3: TGTGCCAGTAGTAGCCCCAGGGGAGCCAAAAACATTCAGTACTTC.

This clonotype showed up many times. The CDR3 loop reads CATSRAPTSGVDNEQFF. CDR3 nucleotides: TGTGCCACCAGCAGGGCCCCGACTAGCGGGGTCGACAATGAGCAGTTCTTC. The chain joins TRBV15 to TRBJ2-1, with 11 bases that match TRBD2. The ends lost 3 bases at V and 5 bases at J; junction bases unmatched: 9. Germline V gene data show CDR1 as LNHNV and CDR2 as YYDKDF (reference sequence). The CDR3 is 17 amino acids.